Here is one T cell receptor (beta chain) with its context. Its binding antigen is unknown. Compared with germline, one end of the junction differs, possibly owing to a read error. CDR1 and CDR2, looked up from the germline V gene, are SGHAT and FQNNGV. The CDR3 contains 16 residues, cysteine and phenylalanine counted. The read is trimmed to its CDR3 DNA, 48 bases read in frame from base 1. Without any cell sorting, total RNA and DNA were co-extracted from approximately 22-30 mg of bulk tissue using the AllPrep DNA/RNA mini kit. Surgical resection was performed in China between 2015 and March 2016 on about 5 patients with histopathologically diagnosed primary liver carcinoma. Chronic HBV infection was present in the patients, and the patients were treatment-naive at sampling. Fresh tumor and adjacent tissue pieces were bisected, with one half stored in RNAlater at -80 degrees C and the other half sent for histology.

TCRbeta-specific cDNA was reverse-transcribed from around 0.45 ug total RNA using a constant-region primer and ProtoScript II reverse transcriptase. TCRbeta libraries were built with three nested multiplex PCR rounds, a slightly modified ARM-PCR procedure. Each of the first two PCR rounds ran for approximately 10 cycles and used multiplex TRBV1-TRBV30 forward primers together with a Cbeta reverse primer. Sample barcodes and Illumina adapters were added in a final 25-cycle PCR with Deep VentR polymerase. Amplicons of 200-500 bp were gel-purified with a QIAquick gel extraction kit before sequencing. An Illumina HiSeq 2500 was used to sequence the TCRbeta amplicons, generating 250-bp paired-end reads. The authors processed their data as follows. To recover full CDR3 sequences, reads were quality-trimmed using Trimmomatic v0.33 and paired reads were then merged using FLASH v1.2.11. MiGEC v1.2.1b assigned V, D and J germline segments to the rearranged TCRbeta sequences. Clonotype statistics and Shannon-Wiener diversity indices were computed with VDJtools v1.0.0. To reduce sampling bias, subsequent analyses other than the diversity analysis used only the 250 most abundant clonotypes in each sample. Using fastp trimming at Q25 and MiXCR clonotype assembly, TCRdb reanalyzed the public sequencing data and kept in-frame beta chains. Every entry covers one CDR3 protein and lists the most common genes and DNA from its rows. The V and J calls come from TCRdb's annotation, not from the publication. The sample table shows roughly 86,000 distinct CDR3 sequences, and around 68% are seen once. The ten largest make up approximately 30% of the sample.

This entry belongs to a study of tumor-infiltrating lymphocytes in primary liver carcinoma (dated by TCRdb to about 2017). For the wider study: Hepatocellular carcinoma (four) or combined HCC and intrahepatic cholangiocarcinoma (one) was present in the five patients, who were three men and two women aged 30 to 69 years. Tumors of the five patients were stage T1-T3 N0M0 with maximum diameters of 4.2 to 10 cm. Samples yielded roughly 3.5 to 8 million productive TCRbeta reads; read depth did not differ significantly between tissue types. The study combined TCRbeta repertoire sequencing, expression microarrays and whole-exome sequencing across five regions of each liver tumor, with adjacent normal tissue and blood. A total of 35 specimens from 5 patients went through TCRbeta repertoire sequencing, namely 25 tumor regions, 5 adjacent noncancerous liver tissues and 5 peripheral blood samples. High reproducibility was observed for the technical replicate repertoires, with mean shared-clone rates approximately 0.9 and correlation coefficients above 0.95. What the work shows at the level of the full study, not this receptor alone: Because only the TCR beta chain was sequenced and unpaired alpha chains were not captured, true repertoire diversity is likely underestimated. The top 250 clones made up a significantly larger repertoire fraction in tumors than in blood (p = 0.039). Consistent with antigen-driven expansion, pairs of tumor regions showed higher repertoire overlap (mean around 36%) than either tumor-adjacent pairs (around 17%) or tumor-blood pairs (approximately 15%). With just a handful of patients in the study, the authors point out that the findings should be validated in a larger study. Because the samples were bulk and unsorted, CD4+ and CD8+ T cell repertoires could not be compared.

The TCR was taken from a man aged 40-50 years with primary liver carcinoma and hepatitis B virus infection. The sequenced sample consisted of tumor-adjacent normal liver tissue. The rearrangement combines TRBV11-2 with TRBJ1-1, with no confident D gene call. Here the CDR3 is given as CTSSLVRPPMNTEAFF. The base sequence is TGTACCAGCAGCTTAGTACGACCACCGATGAACACTGAAGCTTTCTTT.